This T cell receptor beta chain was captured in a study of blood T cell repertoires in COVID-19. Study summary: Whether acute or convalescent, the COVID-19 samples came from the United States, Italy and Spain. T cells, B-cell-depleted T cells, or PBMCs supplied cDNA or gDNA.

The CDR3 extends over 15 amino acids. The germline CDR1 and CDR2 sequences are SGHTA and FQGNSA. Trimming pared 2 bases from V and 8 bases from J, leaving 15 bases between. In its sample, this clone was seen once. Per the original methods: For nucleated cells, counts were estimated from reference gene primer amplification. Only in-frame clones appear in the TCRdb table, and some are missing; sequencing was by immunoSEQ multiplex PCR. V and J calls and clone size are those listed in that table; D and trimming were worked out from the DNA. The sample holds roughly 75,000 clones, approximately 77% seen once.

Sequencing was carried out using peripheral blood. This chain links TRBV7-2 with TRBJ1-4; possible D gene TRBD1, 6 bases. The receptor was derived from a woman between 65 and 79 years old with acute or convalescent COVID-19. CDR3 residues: CASSLNQGIEEKLFF. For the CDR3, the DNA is TGTGCCAGCAGCTTAAATCAGGGGATAGAGGAAAAACTGTTTTTT. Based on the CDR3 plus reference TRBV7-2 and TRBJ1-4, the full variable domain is GAGVSQSPSNKVTEKGKDVELRCDPISGHTALYWYRQSLGQGLEFLIYFQGNSAPDKSGLPSDRFSAERTGGSVSTLTIQRTQQEDSAVYLCASSLNQGIEEKLFFGSGTQLSVL.